This TCR beta chain stems from a study of cytomegalovirus exposure and HLA in healthy donors. Study-level findings and limits: Prior analysis indicated that the majority of TCR beta V segments exhibited productivity approximately 90% or approximately 30% of the time.

Regarding this clone: Its antigen is as yet unknown. Other DNA sequences within the sample encode an identical CDR3.

Germline CDR1 reads SEHNR; CDR2 reads FQNEAQ (reference sequence). V was clipped by 5 bases and J by 4 bases, with 9 bases between them. The CDR3 spans 13 residues. The PCR had 60 Vbeta and 13 Jbeta primers. Libraries were prepared by immunoSEQ multiplex PCR; TCRdb keeps only in-frame clonotypes and omits some of them. Among about 160,000 clones listed, around 80% were seen once. Material: PBMCs. This chain links TRBV7-9 with TRBJ2-1; possibly TRBD1 for D (6 bases). The source is a man in his forties in good health and CMV-seronegative. In DNA form, the CDR3 reads TGTGCCAGCAGCCTCGGACAGTACAATGAGCAGTTCTTC. It specifies CASSLGQYNEQFF.